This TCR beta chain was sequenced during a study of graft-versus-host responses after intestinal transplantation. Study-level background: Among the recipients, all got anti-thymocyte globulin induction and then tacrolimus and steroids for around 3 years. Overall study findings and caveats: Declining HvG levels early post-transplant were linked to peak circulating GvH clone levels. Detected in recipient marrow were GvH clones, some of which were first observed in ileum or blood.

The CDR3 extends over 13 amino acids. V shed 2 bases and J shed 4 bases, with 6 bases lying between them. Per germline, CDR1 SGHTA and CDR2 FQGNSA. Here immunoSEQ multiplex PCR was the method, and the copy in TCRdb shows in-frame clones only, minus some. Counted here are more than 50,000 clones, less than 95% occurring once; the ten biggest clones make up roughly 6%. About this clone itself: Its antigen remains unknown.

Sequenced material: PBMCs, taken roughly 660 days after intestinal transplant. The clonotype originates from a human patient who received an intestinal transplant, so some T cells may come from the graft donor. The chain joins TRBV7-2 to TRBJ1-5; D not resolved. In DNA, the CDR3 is TGTGCCAGCAGCTTACCGGGGAATCAGCCCCAGCATTTT. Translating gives CASSLPGNQPQHF.